This TCR beta chain stems from a study of cytomegalovirus exposure and HLA in healthy donors. Among the approximately 130 subjects of the validation cohort, separate from the roughly 650-subject first cohort, were the donors. This CDR3 spans 15 amino acids. Germline CDR1 LGHNA, CDR2 YNFKEQ. V was shortened by 0 bases and J by 0 bases, with 9 bases between the two germline ends. Assay used: immunoSEQ multiplex PCR; TCRdb lists only in-frame clones, some missing. The sample lists fewer than 350,000 clones; 85% to 90% were seen once. The receptor comes from a woman aged 18-35 years in good health and CMV-seronegative. Input material: PBMCs. This sequence joins TRBV4-2 and TRBJ2-7; the D is unclear. The CDR3 DNA sequence: TGTGCCAGCAGCCAAGAGGTACTTAGCTCCTACGAGCAGTACTTC. Its translation is CASSQEVLSSYEQYF.